The present entry profiles one T cell receptor (beta chain) with its context. The data originate from a study of blood T cell repertoires in COVID-19. Study overall: Both acute and convalescent COVID-19 samples were obtained from the United States, Italy and Spain. The analysed material was cDNA or gDNA that came from T cells, B-cell-depleted T cells, or PBMCs.

The V gene's germline CDR1 is SGHRS and CDR2 YFSETQ. V was clipped by 0 bases and J by 6 bases; unmatched bases: 4. This CDR3 contains 15 residues. Authors' methods: How many nucleated cells were present was estimated from reference gene primer amplification. Assay used: immunoSEQ multiplex PCR; TCRdb lists only in-frame clones, some missing. Clonal size and the V and J genes are those of that table, whereas D and trimming came from the DNA. The data contain under 200,000 clones, about four fifths of them seen just once; the ten biggest clones take up about 19%. The chain combines TRBV5-1 with TRBJ2-1, with 9 bases that match TRBD1. The sequence derives from a woman aged 65 to 85 who had recovered from COVID-19. The sequenced material came from peripheral blood. CDR3 region: CASSLGTGVGNEQFF. The CDR3 DNA is TGCGCCAGCAGCTTGGGGACAGGGGTGGGCAATGAGCAGTTCTTC.